These 20 T cell receptor beta chains were sequenced from one sample in a study of shared clonotypes between healthy human individuals. The protocol was immunoSEQ multiplex PCR, while the TCRdb copy is restricted to in-frame clones and leaves out a portion. Of around 2.5 million clones listed, 93% are singletons. Sample: naive CD4+ T cells from PBMCs. Indicated subset: CD45RA+ positively selected. All receptors come from a man aged 18 to 30 in good health. Some clones in this sample may be carry-over from other donors' samples.

The rearrangement links TRBV7-2 to TRBJ2-1; tentative D call: TRBD2 (6 bases). Per the germline V gene, CDR1 is SGHTA and CDR2 is FQGNSA. Trimming stripped 1 base from V and 2 bases from J, with 12 bases between. CDR3 length: 16 residues. CDR3 in DNA: TGTGCCAGCAGCTTAGTAGCGGCCATAGCCTACAATGAGCAGTTCTTC. Encoded protein: CASSLVAAIAYNEQFF.

V and J are TRBV16 and TRBJ2-7; TRBD1 is a possible D gene (5 bases). This CDR3 has 15 amino acids. Germline CDR1 KGHSY, CDR2 FQNENV. V was trimmed by 4 bases and J by 1 base, leaving 14 bases between them. This chain's CDR3 is CASSRKWGTSYEQYF. The CDR3 coding sequence is TGTGCCAGCAGCCGCAAATGGGGCACTTCCTACGAGCAGTACTTC.

This chain connects TRBV15 to TRBJ2-7; the D call may be TRBD1 or TRBD2 (5 bases each). This CDR3 region has 14 residues. Germline CDR1 is LNHNV and CDR2 is YYDKDF (reference sequence). With 4 bases removed from V and 6 bases from J, the gap between germline ends came to 16 bases. The DNA for the CDR3 is TGTGCCACCAGCACAAAGCTAGTGGGGGTCGAGCAGTACTTC. Its translation: CATSTKLVGVEQYF. Full variable domain (remainder filled in from reference TRBV15 and TRBJ2-7): DAMVIQNPRYQVTQFGKPVTLSCSQTLNHNVMYWYQQKSSQAPKLLFHYYDKDFNNEADTPDNFQSRRPNTSFCFLDIRSPGLGDTAMYLCATSTKLVGVEQYFGPGTRLTVT.

This clone was picked up one time. The CDR3 DNA follows: TGTGCCAGCAGCCCACCGGGACTAGCTATCGATGAGCAGTTCTTC. This codes for CASSPPGLAIDEQFF. The chain has TRBV13 and TRBJ2-1, with TRBD2 matching over 9 bases. The germline V gene encodes CDR1 PRHDT and CDR2 FYEKMQ (reference sequence). This CDR3 spans 15 amino acids. J lost 8 bases, V lost 5 bases, and 10 bases had no gene match. The full variable domain, rest sourced from reference TRBV13 and TRBJ2-1, is AAGVIQSPRHLIKEKRETATLKCYPIPRHDTVYWYQQGPGQDPQFLISFYEKMQSDKGSIPDRFSAQQFSDYHSELNMSSLELGDSALYFCASSPPGLAIDEQFFGPGTRLTVL.

This clone was counted once. The rearrangement uses TRBV4-1 and TRBJ2-5; D is possibly TRBD2 (6 bases). Trimming cost V 4 bases and J 4 bases, with 13 bases left between them. Germline CDR1 MGHRA, CDR2 YSYEKL. This CDR3 has 14 amino acids. The DNA for the CDR3 is TGCGCCAGCAGCCGCGGGATATTGGGAGAGACCCAGTACTTC. It translates to CASSRGILGETQYF.

In the case of this clone: The same CDR3 can be traced to other DNA sequences in this sample. The V call is TRBV28, the J call TRBJ1-2; D ambiguous. There are 11 residues in the CDR3. Trimming took off 3 bases at V and 6 bases at J, with 5 bases between the two ends. The germline V gene encodes CDR1 MDHEN and CDR2 SYDVKM. CDR3 in amino acids: CASSLADGYTF. The CDR3 DNA sequence: TGTGCCAGCAGTTTGGCTGATGGCTACACCTTC.

This clone was observed a single time. The chain has TRBV19 and TRBJ2-7; unclear D gene. Germline CDR1 LNHDA, CDR2 SQIVND (reference sequence). The CDR3 totals 15 residues. The germline V and J ends were trimmed by 1 base and 0 bases, with 10 bases remaining between them. The CDR3 DNA is TGTGCCAGTAGTATAGGTTGGGCGAGCTCCTACGAGCAGTACTTC. Encoded protein: CASSIGWASSYEQYF.

The chain has TRBV10-1 and TRBJ1-6; D remains unclear. With 4 bases removed from V and 9 bases from J, the gap between germline ends came to 10 bases. CDR3 length equals 13 residues. Germline CDR1 WNHNN, CDR2 SYGVQD (reference sequence). CDR3 amino acids: CASSVFRFSPLHF. The CDR3 DNA reads as TGCGCCAGCAGTGTCTTTAGGTTTTCACCCCTCCACTTT.

The V and J genes are TRBV7-2 and TRBJ2-3; 13 bases match TRBD2. Germline V gene data show CDR1 as SGHTA and CDR2 as FQGNSA. The CDR3 consists of 16 residues. V was pared by 5 bases and J by 5 bases, with 7 bases of the junction left unmatched. The CDR3 region is CASSLGLAGAVDTQYF. CDR3 sequence (DNA): TGTGCCAGCAGCCTCGGACTAGCGGGAGCTGTAGATACGCAGTATTTT.

For this clone: Other nucleotide sequences in the sample specify the same CDR3. V and J are TRBV28 and TRBJ1-5; D is unclear. V dropped 6 bases and J dropped 7 bases, with 13 bases sitting between them. CDR3 length equals 13 residues. In germline, CDR1 is MDHEN, CDR2 SYDVKM. The CDR3, as DNA: TGTGCCAGCAGCCCCCCCAGAAGCCAGCCCCAGCATTTT. Its translation is CASSPPRSQPQHF.

This chain joins TRBV11-2 and TRBJ2-5, with 11 bases lining up with TRBD2. The V gene's germline CDR1 is SGHAT and CDR2 FQNNGV. This CDR3 is built from 16 residues. With 3 bases clipped from V and 2 bases from J, the junction kept 5 bases outside the gene matches. In DNA form, the CDR3 reads TGTGCCAGCAGCTTTGGACTAGCGGGTTTTCAAGAGACCCAGTACTTC. As protein: CASSFGLAGFQETQYF.

The genes are TRBV4-2 and TRBJ2-3, with unresolved D. The CDR3 contains 15 residues. V dropped 0 bases and J dropped 9 bases, with 16 bases sitting between them. CDR1 is LGHNA and CDR2 is YNFKEQ in the germline V gene. The CDR3, as DNA: TGTGCCAGCAGCCAAGATCTCCGGCACCCCGAGACGCAGTATTTT. Protein product: CASSQDLRHPETQYF.

The chain employs TRBV11-2 and TRBJ2-2; D is tentatively TRBD1 or TRBD2 (5 bases each). The CDR3 totals 15 residues. Germline CDR1 reads SGHAT; CDR2 reads FQNNGV. V shed 5 bases and J shed 6 bases, with 16 bases lying between them. CDR3 nucleotides: TGTGCCAGCAGCACGATCCGGGGCTTGGCCGGGGAGCTGTTTTTT. Amino acid sequence: CASSTIRGLAGELFF.

V usage is TRBV7-3 and J usage is TRBJ1-2; 9 bases line up with TRBD1. Germline assignment: CDR1 SGHTA and CDR2 FQGTGA. The CDR3 runs to 17 residues. V gave up 1 base and J gave up 6 bases; unmatched junction bases: 12. The CDR3 spells CASSLMGAGTGFDGYTF. The CDR3 DNA follows: TGTGCCAGCAGCTTAATGGGGGCCGGGACAGGGTTCGATGGCTACACCTTC.

V is TRBV10-3 and J is TRBJ2-2, with unresolved D. Germline loops: CDR1 ENHRY, CDR2 SYGVKD. This CDR3 has 15 residues. Trimming shortened V by 0 bases and J by 6 bases, and 11 bases separated the two germline ends. In DNA, the CDR3 is TGTGCCATCAGTGAGTCCCGCCCGGCAGCCGGGGAGCTGTTTTTT. The encoded protein is CAISESRPAAGELFF.

CDR3 residues: CASKLPGPGRRYGYTF. The CDR3 region has the DNA TGTGCCAGCAAACTCCCAGGCCCGGGACGGCGCTATGGCTACACCTTC. The gene calls are TRBV28 and TRBJ1-2, with D possibly being TRBD1 (5 bases). The ends were cut back, 7 bases at V and 4 bases at J, with 22 bases in the middle. Germline loops: CDR1 MDHEN, CDR2 SYDVKM. The CDR3 extends over 16 amino acids.

Written as DNA, the CDR3 is TGTGCCGGTAAGGCAGGAGGGGAGGAGCAGTTCTTC. Translation gives CAGKAGGEEQFF. V usage is TRBV2 and J usage is TRBJ2-1, with a weak D call TRBD2 (6 bases). Germline CDR1 is SNHLY and CDR2 is FYNNEI. The CDR3 is 12 amino acids. V lost 11 bases and J 10 bases, leaving 18 bases between the germline ends. Variable domain in full (rest from reference TRBV2 and TRBJ2-1): EPEVTQTPSHQVTQMGQEVILRCVPISNHLYFYWYRQILGQKVEFLVSFYNNEISEKSEIFDDQFSVERPDGSNFTLKIRSTKLEDSAMYFCAGKAGGEEQFFGPGTRLTVL.

The rearrangement uses TRBV5-1 and TRBJ2-3; TRBD2 agrees at 8 bases. Germline V gives CDR1 SGHRS, CDR2 YFSETQ. The CDR3 spans 16 residues. The V gene end was trimmed by 7 bases and the J gene end by 4 bases; junction bases not matched to a gene: 14. CDR3 sequence (DNA): TGCGCCAGCGCATTTGTCAGCGGGAGTATTGCAGATACGCAGTATTTT. It specifies CASAFVSGSIADTQYF.

The chain links TRBV11-3 to TRBJ1-4; D unclear. The V gene's germline CDR1 is SGHNT and CDR2 YENEEA. V was cut by 5 bases and J by 5 bases, with 3 bases left in between. The CDR3 sequence is 11 residues long. The chain's CDR3 is CASSQNEKLFF. CDR3 nucleotide sequence: TGTGCCAGCAGCCAAAATGAAAAACTGTTTTTT.

This chain connects TRBV5-4 to TRBJ2-3, with a possible D match to TRBD2 (6 bases). The CDR3 runs 14 residues. Germline V CDR1 and CDR2: SGHNT, YYREEE (reference sequence). Trimming took off 4 bases at V and 6 bases at J, with 15 bases between the two ends. The CDR3, as DNA: TGTGCCAGCAGCCGTGGGACTGTGGGGGATACGCAGTATTTT. As protein: CASSRGTVGDTQYF.